This T cell receptor (beta chain) originates from a study of blood T cell repertoires in COVID-19. The wider study: Italy, Spain and the United States were the sources of the convalescent and acute COVID-19 samples. T cells, B-cell-depleted T cells, or PBMCs supplied cDNA or gDNA.

The V end was cut by 3 bases, the J end by 4 bases, with 6 bases between. Germline-derived CDR1 and CDR2 are KGHSH and LQKENI. The CDR3 spans 13 residues. The table came from immunoSEQ multiplex PCR; TCRdb's copy has only in-frame clones and leaves some out. The repertoire includes about 26,000 clones, approximately 88% of them detected once, and 4.9% sits in the top ten. The receptor comes from a man between 65 and 79 years old with active COVID-19. The chain combines TRBV18 with TRBJ2-2; the D is unclear. Material: peripheral blood. CDR3 protein: CASSPFPTGELFF. DNA of the CDR3: TGTGCCAGCTCACCCTTCCCCACCGGGGAGCTGTTTTTT.